Listed below are T cell receptor beta chains from one sample, sequenced in a study of blood T cells in healthy people across ages. Via MiXCR, TCRdb re-called the 5' RACE reads, giving one row per CDR3 protein. In the table there are about 1.4 million distinct CDR3 sequences, 55% to 75% of which are singletons. Sequences were obtained from blood. These receptors came from a young man in good health. Both conserved end residues are part of each CDR3. A D gene is named only where the DNA matches it firmly. A row's size may be missing; if present it is once, few, many or a size class.

V	size	D	J	CDR3	DNA
TRBV24-1	.	.	TRBJ2-2	CATGDGGGNTGELFF	TGTGCCACCGGTGATGGAGGGGGAAACACCGGGGAGCTGTTTTTT
TRBV20-1	.	.	TRBJ2-7	CSVSVRQRTYEQYF	TGCAGTGTGTCGGTCAGGCAGAGAACCTACGAGCAGTACTTC
TRBV5-4	few	.	TRBJ1-1	CASSLGRNEMNTEAFF	TGTGCCAGCAGCTTGGGCCGTAATGAAATGAACACTGAAGCTTTCTTT
TRBV11-2	.	.	TRBJ1-1	CASSLTSGVGERAFF	TGTGCCAGCAGCTTAACGAGTGGGGTCGGGGAGAGGGCTTTCTTT
TRBV28	.	.	TRBJ2-7	CATADISYEQYF	TGTGCCACCGCAGACATCTCCTACGAGCAGTACTTC
TRBV28	.	.	TRBJ2-5	CASSPEKEQETQYF	TGTGCCAGCAGCCCCGAAAAGGAACAAGAGACCCAGTACTTC
TRBV7-2	few	TRBD2	TRBJ2-7	CASSISSGYYEQYF	TGTGCCAGCAGCATCTCTAGCGGGTACTACGAGCAGTACTTC
TRBV20-1	once	.	TRBJ2-7	CSARGQIGWYEQYF	TGCAGTGCTAGAGGGCAGATAGGTTGGTACGAGCAGTACTTC
TRBV5-6	.	.	TRBJ1-5	CASSLWWVSNQPQHF	TGTGCCAGCAGCTTGTGGTGGGTCAGCAATCAGCCCCAGCATTTT
TRBV10-3	.	.	TRBJ2-7	CAISDLVGSDEQYF	TGTGCCATCAGTGATCTGGTGGGGTCAGACGAGCAGTACTTC
TRBV10-3	once	.	TRBJ2-1	CAISEYGSSYNEQFF	TGTGCCATCAGTGAATACGGTAGCTCCTACAATGAGCAGTTCTTC
TRBV27	.	.	TRBJ2-7	CASSNLDYEQYF	TGTGCCAGCAGTAACTTAGACTACGAGCAGTACTTC
TRBV20-1	.	.	TRBJ2-7	CGASGTSSYKQYF	TGCGGTGCTAGTGGTACAAGCTCCTACAAGCAGTACTTC
TRBV6-5	many	.	TRBJ2-7	CASSYSRGNEQYF	TGTGCCAGCAGTTACTCCCGTGGCAACGAGCAGTACTTC
TRBV2	.	.	TRBJ2-7	CTSREFGAGTYEQYF	TGTACCAGCAGGGAATTTGGGGCAGGTACTTACGAGCAGTACTTC
TRBV6-2/TRBV6-3	once	.	TRBJ1-1	CASSPHVAVRWTEAFF	TGTGCCAGCAGCCCCCACGTTGCGGTGAGATGGACTGAAGCTTTCTTT
TRBV30	.	.	TRBJ1-1	CAWDPNTEAFF	TGTGCCTGGGACCCAAACACTGAAGCTTTCTTT
TRBV29-1	few	.	TRBJ1-5	CSVEILGQPQHF	TGCAGCGTTGAGATTCTTGGTCAGCCCCAGCATTTT
TRBV28	many	.	TRBJ2-6	CASSLSGVGANVLTF	TGCGCCAGCAGCTTGTCAGGGGTTGGGGCCAACGTCCTGACTTTC
TRBV12-3/TRBV12-4	few	.	TRBJ1-1	CASSFGEPEAFF	TGTGCCAGCAGTTTTGGGGAGCCCGAAGCTTTCTTT
TRBV6-2/TRBV6-3	.	.	TRBJ2-7	CASSNRPTYEQYF	TGTGCCAGCAGCAATAGACCCACCTACGAGCAGTACTTC
TRBV4-1	.	.	TRBJ1-2	CASSPSRGGAGGYTF	TGCGCCAGCAGCCCGTCGAGGGGGGGGGCTGGAGGCTACACCTTC